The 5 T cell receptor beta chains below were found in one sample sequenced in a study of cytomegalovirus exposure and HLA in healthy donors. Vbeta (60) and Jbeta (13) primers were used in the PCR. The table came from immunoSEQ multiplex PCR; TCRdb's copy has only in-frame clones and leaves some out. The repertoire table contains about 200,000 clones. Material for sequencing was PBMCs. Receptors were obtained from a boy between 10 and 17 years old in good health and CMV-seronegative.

CDR3 coding DNA: TGTGCCAGCATTAGACAGGGTGGAAACACCATATATTTT. Translating gives CASIRQGGNTIYF. The genes are TRBV6-6 and TRBJ1-3; TRBD1 agrees at 7 bases. V lost 7 bases, J lost 3 bases, and 3 bases stayed unmatched. The germline V gene has CDR1 MNHNY and CDR2 SVGAGI (reference sequence). The CDR3 runs to 13 residues.

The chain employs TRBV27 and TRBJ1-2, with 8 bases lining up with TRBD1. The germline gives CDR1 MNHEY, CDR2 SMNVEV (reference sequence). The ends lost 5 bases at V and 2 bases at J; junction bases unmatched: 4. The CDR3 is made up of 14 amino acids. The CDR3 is CASSRQGPNYGYTF. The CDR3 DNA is TGTGCCAGCAGTCGACAGGGGCCCAACTATGGCTACACCTTC.

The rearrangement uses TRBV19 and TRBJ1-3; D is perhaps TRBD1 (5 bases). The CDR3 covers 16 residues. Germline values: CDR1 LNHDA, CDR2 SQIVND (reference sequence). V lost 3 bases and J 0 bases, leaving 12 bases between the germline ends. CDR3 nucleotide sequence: TGTGCCAGTAGTATCGGGGGAGGCTCCTCTGGAAACACCATATATTTT. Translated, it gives CASSIGGGSSGNTIYF.

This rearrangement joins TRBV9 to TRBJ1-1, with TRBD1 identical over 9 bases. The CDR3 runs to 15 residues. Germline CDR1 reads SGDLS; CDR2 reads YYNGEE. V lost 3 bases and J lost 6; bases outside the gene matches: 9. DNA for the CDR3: TGTGCCAGCAGCGCGGACAGGGGATTAGTTTCTGAAGCTTTCTTT. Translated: CASSADRGLVSEAFF.

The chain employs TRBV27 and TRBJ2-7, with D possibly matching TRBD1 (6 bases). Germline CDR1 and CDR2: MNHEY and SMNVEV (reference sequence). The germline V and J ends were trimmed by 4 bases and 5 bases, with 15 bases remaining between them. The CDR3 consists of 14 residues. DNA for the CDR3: TGTGCCAGCAGTTCGGGACGTTGGGGGCACGAGCAGTACTTC. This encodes CASSSGRWGHEQYF.